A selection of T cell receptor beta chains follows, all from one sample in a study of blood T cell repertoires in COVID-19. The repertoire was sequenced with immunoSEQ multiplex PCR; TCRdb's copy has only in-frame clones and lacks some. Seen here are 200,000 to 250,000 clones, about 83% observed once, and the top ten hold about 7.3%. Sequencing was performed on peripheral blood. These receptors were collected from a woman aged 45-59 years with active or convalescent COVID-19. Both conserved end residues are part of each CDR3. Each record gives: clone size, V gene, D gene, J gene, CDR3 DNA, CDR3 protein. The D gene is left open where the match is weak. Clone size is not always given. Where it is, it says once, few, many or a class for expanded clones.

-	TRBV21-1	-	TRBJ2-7	TGTGCCAGCAGCAAGGACAAATGCTACGAGCAGTACTTC	CASSKDKCYEQYF
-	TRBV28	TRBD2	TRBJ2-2	TGTGCCAGCAACGCCCAAGGACTAGCGGGAGGAGGCACCGGGGAGCTGTTTTTT	CASNAQGLAGGGTGELFF
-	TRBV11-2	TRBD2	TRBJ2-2	TGTGCCAGCAGCCTATTGACTAGCGGGAGGAATAAAGGTGTCGGGGAGCTGTTTTTT	CASSLLTSGRNKGVGELFF
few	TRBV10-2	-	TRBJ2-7	TGCGCCAGCAGGTACAGGGCAAACTACGAGCAGTACTTC	CASRYRANYEQYF
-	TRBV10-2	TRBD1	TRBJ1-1	TGCGCCAGCAGGGGGACAGTGACGCTTGAAGCTTTCTTT	CASRGTVTLEAFF
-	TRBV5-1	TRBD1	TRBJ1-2	TGCGCCAGCAGCAAGGGACAGGGGAAAATTGATGGCTACACCTTC	CASSKGQGKIDGYTF
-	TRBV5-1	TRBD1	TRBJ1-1	TGCGCCAGCAGCCCGGTAACAGGGGGAAGCACTGAAGCTTTCTTT	CASSPVTGGSTEAFF
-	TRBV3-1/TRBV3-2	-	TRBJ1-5	TGTGCCAGCAGCCAAGATCCGGGAAGGGTCTGGCCCCAGCATTTT	CASSQDPGRVWPQHF
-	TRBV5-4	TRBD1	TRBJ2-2	TGTGCCAGCAGCACCCAGGGGGCCTCCGGGGAGCTGTTTTTT	CASSTQGASGELFF
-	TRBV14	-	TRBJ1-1	TGTGCCAGCAGCCAAGGTACTCGTTCGGACAGTGAAGCTTTCTTT	CASSQGTRSDSEAFF
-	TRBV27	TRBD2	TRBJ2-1	TGTGCCAGCAGCCCGTTTCCTGCGGGAGAGATTGAGCAGTTCTTC	CASSPFPAGEIEQFF
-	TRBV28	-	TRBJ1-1	TGTGCCAGCACCGCCCCCGGGGGGGGCGCCAACACTGAAGCTTTCTTT	CASTAPGGGANTEAFF
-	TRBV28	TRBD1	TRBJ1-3	TGTGCCAGCAGTCCGACAGGGACCGGAAACACCATATATTTT	CASSPTGTGNTIYF
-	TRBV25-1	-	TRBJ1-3	TGTGCCAGCAGTCCCACTCGAGACACCATATATTTT	CASSPTRDTIYF
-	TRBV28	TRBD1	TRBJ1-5	TGTGCCAGCAGCGGGGGGACAGGGTACAATCAGCCCCAGCATTTT	CASSGGTGYNQPQHF
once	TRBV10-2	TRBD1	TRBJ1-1	TGCGCCAGCAGACAGGGGGGAACTGAAGCTTTCTTT	CASRQGGTEAFF
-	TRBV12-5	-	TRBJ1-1	TGTGCTAGTGTCCGTGGAGGAGGGAACACTGAAGCTTTCTTT	CASVRGGGNTEAFF
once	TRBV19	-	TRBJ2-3	TGTGCCAGTAGTACCGCGAGGGTTAACACAGATACGCAGTATTTT	CASSTARVNTDTQYF
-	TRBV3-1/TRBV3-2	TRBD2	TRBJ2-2	TGTGCCAGCAGCCAATCGGCGGGAGTTAGAACCGGGGAGCTGTTTTTT	CASSQSAGVRTGELFF
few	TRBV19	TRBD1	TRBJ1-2	TGTGCCAGTAGTCCCGGGACAGGGGGCTGGAGCTATGGCTACACCTTC	CASSPGTGGWSYGYTF
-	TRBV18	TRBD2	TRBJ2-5	TGTGCCAGCTCACCAAGACTAGCGGGGGGCCAAGAGACCCAGTACTTC	CASSPRLAGGQETQYF
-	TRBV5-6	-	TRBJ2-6	TGTGCCAGCAGCTGGGGACACCGGACCTCTGGGGCCAACGTCCTGACTTTC	CASSWGHRTSGANVLTF
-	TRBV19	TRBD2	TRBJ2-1	TGTGCCAGTACCGGCGGGAGGGACCCTAGTTCGGTGCAGTTCTTC	CASTGGRDPSSVQFF
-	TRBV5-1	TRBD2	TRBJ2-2	TGCGCCAGCAGACCTAAAGCGGGGGACAACACCGGGGAGCTGTTTTTT	CASRPKAGDNTGELFF
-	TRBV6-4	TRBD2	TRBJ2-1	TGTGCCAGCAGTGACTCGACTAGCGGGAGACATGAGCAGTTCTTC	CASSDSTSGRHEQFF